This T cell receptor (beta chain) was obtained from a study of blood T cell repertoires in COVID-19. For the study at large: Some COVID-19 samples were acute and others convalescent; all came from the United States, Italy and Spain. Sources were T cells, B-cell-depleted T cells, or PBMCs; the material itself was cDNA or gDNA.

The CDR3 runs 13 residues. V lost 9 bases and J lost 1; bases outside the gene matches: 1. CDR1 and CDR2 from the germline V gene are LNHDA and SQIVND (reference sequence). Original processing methods: The assay estimated nucleated cells by amplifying reference gene primers. Data came from immunoSEQ multiplex PCR; TCRdb stores just in-frame clones and leaves some out. V, J and clone size derive from that table, while D and trimming were established from the DNA sequence. Among approximately 24,000 clones listed, 94% were seen once. The source of this sequence is a woman aged 50 to 60 with active COVID-19. The sample consisted of peripheral blood. The chain links TRBV19 to TRBJ2-2, with 8 bases lining up with TRBD1. The CDR3 nucleotides read TGTGCCAGCGGGACAGGGAACACCGGGGAGCTGTTTTTT. Its protein is CASGTGNTGELFF.